These T cell receptor beta chains were read from a single sample in a study of beta chain features in type 1 diabetes. Libraries were prepared by immunoSEQ multiplex PCR; TCRdb keeps only in-frame clonotypes and omits some of them. The top ten clones hold 0.6% to 0.8% of a sample with fewer than 200,000 clones, about 12% of them seen once. Source material: central memory CD4+ T cells from blood. These TCRs come from a woman in her late teens or twenties in good health. Both conserved end residues are part of each CDR3. The D gene is left open where the match is weak. Size tells how often a clone was seen (once, few, many) or the class of an expanded clone, and some rows leave it out.

V gene	clone size	J gene	D gene	CDR3 DNA	CDR3 protein
TRBV12-5	NA	TRBJ2-3	NA	TGTGCTAGCTCCTTCTGGGGAGGTACGCAGTATTTT	CASSFWGGTQYF
TRBV7-6	few	TRBJ2-7	TRBD1	TGTGCCAGCAGGCCCGGGACAGGGAAGGACGAGCAGTACTTC	CASRPGTGKDEQYF
TRBV7-2	NA	TRBJ1-2	NA	TGTGCCAGCAGCCCCCAGGGGCGAGTTGGCTACACCTTC	CASSPQGRVGYTF
TRBV11-2	few	TRBJ2-5	TRBD2	TGTGCCAGCAGCTTAGGTCGTAGGGGTAGCGGGTTGAGTGAGACCCAGTACTTC	CASSLGRRGSGLSETQYF
TRBV7-8	few	TRBJ2-1	TRBD2	TGTGCCAGCAGCCCCGGTAGCGGGAGGGCCGGGGATGAGCAGTTCTTC	CASSPGSGRAGDEQFF
TRBV6-6	NA	TRBJ2-4	TRBD2	TGTGCCAGCAGGACAGCGGGGGGGCGCGGCAAAAACATTCAGTACTTC	CASRTAGGRGKNIQYF
TRBV6-5	few	TRBJ2-7	TRBD1	TGTGCCAGCAGAAGGGGACAGGCCTACGAGCAGTACTTC	CASRRGQAYEQYF
TRBV5-4	few	TRBJ2-2	TRBD1	TGTGCCAGCAGCTTGGCCAGGGGGCAAAGCGGGGAGCTGTTTTTT	CASSLARGQSGELFF
TRBV27	few	TRBJ2-5	NA	TGTGCCAGCATGGCCCAAGAGACCCAGTACTTC	CASMAQETQYF
TRBV5-4	NA	TRBJ1-2	NA	TGTGCCAGCAACCTAGCTAGCGGAGGAGGCTACACCTTC	CASNLASGGGYTF
TRBV28	NA	TRBJ2-7	NA	TGTGCCAGCAGGGAGGGAAGCGGGTACGAGCAGTACTTC	CASREGSGYEQYF
TRBV28	NA	TRBJ1-1	TRBD1	TGTGCCAGCAGTTTGCGGACAGGGGGCCTTAACACTGAAGCTTTCTTT	CASSLRTGGLNTEAFF
TRBV6-6	NA	TRBJ2-6	NA	TGTGCCAGCAGTCCTACAGGGACTGGGGCCAACGTCCTGACTTTC	CASSPTGTGANVLTF
TRBV18	NA	TRBJ2-3	TRBD2	TGTGCCAGCTCACCTCGGACTAGCGGGAGAGAGGATACGCAGTATTTT	CASSPRTSGREDTQYF
TRBV28	NA	TRBJ1-5	TRBD1	TGTGCCAGCAGTTCAGGGGGCGCGAACAATCAGCCCCAGCATTTT	CASSSGGANNQPQHF
TRBV28	few	TRBJ1-2	NA	TGTGCCAGCAGTTTCGGGGGGTCAGCTAACTATGGCTACACCTTC	CASSFGGSANYGYTF
TRBV9	few	TRBJ2-7	TRBD1	TGTGCCAGCAGCGTAGCTGCCGGGACAGGCAGAACCTACGAGCAGTACTTC	CASSVAAGTGRTYEQYF
TRBV2	NA	TRBJ2-5	TRBD2	TGTGCCAGCAGCGGGACTATAATCCAAGAGACCCAGTACTTC	CASSGTIIQETQYF
TRBV25-1	NA	TRBJ2-5	NA	TGTGCCAGCAGGCGAGAGACCCAGTACTTC	CASRRETQYF
TRBV5-6	NA	TRBJ2-5	NA	TGTGCCAGCAGCTTAAGACAACCAGGAGGGGCAACCCAGTACTTC	CASSLRQPGGATQYF
TRBV15	few	TRBJ1-3	NA	TGTGCCACCAGCGGCATCCAGGGTTTCGGAAACACCATATATTTT	CATSGIQGFGNTIYF
TRBV5-1	NA	TRBJ2-5	TRBD2	TGCGCCAGCAGCTCTTGGACTAGCGGGAGGTCGGTAGGAGGAGAGACCCAGTACTTC	CASSSWTSGRSVGGETQYF
TRBV2	NA	TRBJ2-4	TRBD2	TGTGCCAGCAACCGAGGAGGACTAGCGGGAGGGGGCATTCAGTACTTC	CASNRGGLAGGGIQYF
TRBV4-2	NA	TRBJ1-5	NA	TGTGCCAGCAGCCAAGATCTCGGCGGGTTGCTGGGCAATCAGCCCCAGCATTTT	CASSQDLGGLLGNQPQHF
TRBV6-1	NA	TRBJ1-4	TRBD1	TGTGCCAGCACCTGGACAGGGGATCGAAAACTGTTTTTT	CASTWTGDRKLFF
TRBV29-1	few	TRBJ2-7	NA	TGCAGCGTTAGGTACAGGGCCTACGAGCAGTACTTC	CSVRYRAYEQYF
TRBV19	few	TRBJ2-3	TRBD1	TGTGCCAGTAGTCTGCAGGGGGCTCGAACCACAGATACGCAGTATTTT	CASSLQGARTTDTQYF
TRBV5-1	NA	TRBJ2-1	TRBD2	TGCGCCAGCAGCTTAGCTCTAGCGGGAGTAAATGAGCAGTTCTTC	CASSLALAGVNEQFF
TRBV30	NA	TRBJ2-7	TRBD2	TGTGCCGGATCGACTAGCGGCTTTTCCTACGAGCAGTACTTC	CAGSTSGFSYEQYF
TRBV18	few	TRBJ1-2	NA	TGTGCCAGCTCACCGAGTCTGGGCAGGTCGAACTATGGCTACACCTTC	CASSPSLGRSNYGYTF
TRBV9	NA	TRBJ2-5	NA	TGTGCCAGCAGTCGAGGGGGATTTGGCCAAGAGACCCAGTACTTC	CASSRGGFGQETQYF
TRBV5-1	few	TRBJ2-1	TRBD2	TGCGCCAGCAGCTCGTTAGCGGGGGCCTACAATGAGCAGTTCTTC	CASSSLAGAYNEQFF
TRBV6-5	once	TRBJ1-1	TRBD1	TGTGCCAGCTCCAAACTGGGACAGGAAAGTGAAGCTTTCTTT	CASSKLGQESEAFF
TRBV5-1	NA	TRBJ2-5	TRBD1	TGCGCCAGCAGCGACCAGACAGGGCGGGAGACCCAGTACTTC	CASSDQTGRETQYF
TRBV18	few	TRBJ2-1	NA	TGTGCCAGCTCACCGTCTACTAAAAGCGACAATGAGCAGTTCTTC	CASSPSTKSDNEQFF
TRBV7-7	few	TRBJ2-3	NA	TGTGCCAGCAGCTTAGGGCGCACAGATACGCAGTATTTT	CASSLGRTDTQYF
TRBV30	few	TRBJ1-2	TRBD1	TGTGCCTGGAGTCCGACAGGGGACTATGGCTACACCTTC	CAWSPTGDYGYTF
TRBV5-6	few	TRBJ1-1	TRBD1	TGTGCCAGCAGCTACCGGGACAGGGGCCTATCGAACACTGAAGCTTTCTTT	CASSYRDRGLSNTEAFF
TRBV5-1	NA	TRBJ2-1	NA	TGCGCCAGCAGCTTGGGTATGAGGGTCAATGAGCAGTTCTTC	CASSLGMRVNEQFF
TRBV4-2	few	TRBJ2-7	NA	TGTGCCAGCAGCCAAGGGGAGTATAAGCACGAGCAGTACTTC	CASSQGEYKHEQYF
TRBV28	NA	TRBJ2-1	TRBD2	TGTGCCAGCAGGGCCCAAACGGGAGGTAGGGGTGAGCAGTTCTTC	CASRAQTGGRGEQFF
TRBV4-3	NA	TRBJ2-3	TRBD2	TGCGCCAGCAGCCAAGACCGCAATAGCGGGAGAAATACGCAGTATTTT	CASSQDRNSGRNTQYF
TRBV9	NA	TRBJ2-5	TRBD1	TGTGCCAGCAGCACGCGGACAGGGCCCCAAGAGACCCAGTACTTC	CASSTRTGPQETQYF
TRBV2	NA	TRBJ1-5	NA	TGTGCCAGCAGCCCCATGCATAGTATTAGCAATCAGCCCCAGCATTTT	CASSPMHSISNQPQHF
TRBV30	NA	TRBJ2-7	TRBD2	TGTGCCTGGAGTCCCGGACTAGCGGGAGTCAACGAGCAGTACTTC	CAWSPGLAGVNEQYF
TRBV28	few	TRBJ1-5	TRBD1	TGTGCCAGCGCGGGGACAGTGCTTACGTGGGCCCAGCATTTT	CASAGTVLTWAQHF
TRBV4-3	few	TRBJ2-1	NA	TGCGCCAGCAGCCAAGAGGGGCGGAGTGACTACAATGAGCAGTTCTTC	CASSQEGRSDYNEQFF
TRBV5-5	NA	TRBJ1-4	NA	TGTGCCAGCAGCTTGCTTGCAACTAATGAAAAACTGTTTTTT	CASSLLATNEKLFF
TRBV28	few	TRBJ1-5	NA	TGTGCCAGCAGTGCCCCGGGATCTAGCAATCAGCCCCAGCATTTT	CASSAPGSSNQPQHF